Here is one TCR beta chain with its context. Its antigen remains unidentified. Qualities for individual bases were not recorded, and no much larger clone is one base off. The data derive from a study of lymphopenia after photon versus proton radiotherapy (dated by TCRdb to about 2019). In terms of the full investigation: In patients with gastrointestinal tumors who developed high-grade lymphopenia, the study compared the immunological effects of photon radiation therapy with those of proton radiation therapy. The cohort comprised 20 or so patients with gastrointestinal tumors who received either photon or proton therapy and then developed lymphopenia. The goal of the study was to characterize the differences between the two radiation modalities in how they affect the immune system. The full study reports these points: The survival association was examined only in patients who died, and the authors described better survival with proton therapy as a possibility, not as a demonstrated result. Relative stability during treatment was observed in proton-treated patients, whereas loss of naive T cells and TCR diversity and gain of effector/memory populations were observed in photon-treated patients. Once the lymphocyte count had reached its nadir, the repertoires of photon-treated patients showed oligoclonal expansion, particularly of CD8+ Temra cells, and this expansion drove the decline in diversity. Across the cohort, among patients who died, a greater drop in TCR diversity after the nadir was inversely correlated with overall survival time.

The CDR3 runs 16 residues from the cysteine to the phenylalanine. The only DNA kept is the CDR3, 48 bases in frame from the first base. From the germline V gene, CDR1 is LGHNA and CDR2 is YSLEER. Compared with germline, V lacks 3 bases and J lacks 7 bases; bases without a gene match: 8. The library was produced with the immunoSEQ multiplex PCR assay. Alongside multiparametric flow cytometry, deep sequencing of rearranged TCR beta loci was used to profile the T cell repertoires. TCRdb stores this immuneACCESS table with in-frame sequences only. Part of the clones is absent; in the studies checked, under half of the shortfall reflects unresolved V genes, and no reason is known for the rest. The sample table holds 60,000 to 75,000 clones, of which about 90% were seen once. Roughly 2.3% of the sample is taken by the ten largest.

The source was peripheral blood, collected from a patient treated with photon-based radiotherapy. The sequence derives from a man in his forties with gastric cancer. The rearrangement joined TRBV4-3 to TRBJ1-6, with 8 bases in between that match TRBD1. The CDR3 region reads CASSQNLGTGNSPLHF. The nucleotide sequence is TGCGCCAGCAGCCAGAATTTAGGGACAGGAAATTCACCCCTCCACTTT.